Below, one T cell receptor beta chain is given with its context. What it binds is not known. The sample belongs to a study of cytomegalovirus exposure and HLA in healthy donors. Points from the study as a whole: The study recorded 160 or so TCR beta chains that were cytomegalovirus-associated.

It was with 60 Vbeta and 13 Jbeta primers that the PCR ran. Per the original methods: Per a later analysis, the number of unique TCR beta chains was roughly 83 million, of which roughly 9.9 million were shared. This table comes from immunoSEQ multiplex PCR, and its TCRdb copy is limited to in-frame clones, with some not included. The V and J calls and clone size come from that table; D and trimming were worked out from the DNA. The table records about 86,000 clones, just over 70% of them present only once. The sequence derives from a man in his 60s in good health and CMV-seronegative. The sample was PBMCs.

CDR3 loop: CASPVGGPNTDTQYF. CDR3 nucleotide sequence: TGTGCCAGCCCTGTGGGGGGACCAAACACAGATACGCAGTATTTT. V and J are TRBV21-1 and TRBJ2-3; the D call TRBD2 from the table was never checked on the DNA. TRBV21-1 is listed as a pseudogene. There are 15 residues in the CDR3.